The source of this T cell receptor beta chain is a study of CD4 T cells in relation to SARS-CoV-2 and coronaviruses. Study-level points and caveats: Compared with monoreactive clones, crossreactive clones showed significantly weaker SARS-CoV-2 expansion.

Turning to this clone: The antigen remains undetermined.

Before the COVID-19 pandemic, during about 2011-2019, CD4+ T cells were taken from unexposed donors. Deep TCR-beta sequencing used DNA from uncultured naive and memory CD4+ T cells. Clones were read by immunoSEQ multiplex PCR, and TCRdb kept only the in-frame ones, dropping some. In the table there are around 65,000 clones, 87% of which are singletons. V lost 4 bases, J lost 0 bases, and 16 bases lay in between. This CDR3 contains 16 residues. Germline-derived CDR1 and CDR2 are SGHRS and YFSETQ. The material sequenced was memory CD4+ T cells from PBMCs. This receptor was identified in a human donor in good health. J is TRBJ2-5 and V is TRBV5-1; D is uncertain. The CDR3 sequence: CASSQEGISYQETQYF. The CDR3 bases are TGCGCCAGCAGCCAGGAAGGGATTTCGTACCAAGAGACCCAGTACTTC.